The sequence of this T cell receptor beta chain was determined in a study of T cell repertoires in cytomegalovirus infection. About the study: Use of recently identified HLA-C-restricted and well-studied HLA-B-restricted CMV epitopes was part of the study. Public TCR beta signatures provided an indication of both CMV infection and a matching HLA type. Study results and limitations: The ex vivo response was dominated by HLA-C-restricted CMV-specific TCR beta clonotypes.

TCRdb re-called the reads with MiXCR, one entry per CDR3 protein. This sample has over 95,000 distinct CDR3 sequences, with around 31% found just once. CDR1 MGHRA and CDR2 YSYEKL come from the germline V gene. The CDR3 has 13 amino acids. V was pared by 4 bases and J by 5 bases, with 11 bases between. There are a few counts of this clonotype. As yet, its antigen is unknown. Source: CD8+ T cells from cultured PBMCs, taken from culture after CMV antigen stimulation. This receptor was identified in a human donor in good health (CMV status not recorded). Some clones in this sample may be carry-over from other donors' samples. The chain links TRBV4-1 to TRBJ2-5; unclear D gene. In nucleotides, the CDR3 is TGCGCCAGCAGCCCCTCTTCGTGGGAGACCCAGTACTTC. As protein: CASSPSSWETQYF.